This T cell receptor beta chain appears in the sequencing data of a study of cytomegalovirus exposure and HLA in healthy donors. Notes on the study in general: Several V segments, TRBV6-2 and TRBV6-3 among them, could not be told apart and were dropped. Most TCR beta V segments were productive about 90% or about 30% of the time in an earlier analysis.

As for this clone: What it binds is unknown.

V lost 5 bases to trimming and J lost 6 bases, with 16 bases between them. CDR1 and CDR2 from the germline V gene are SGHTA and FQGNSA. This CDR3 spans 15 amino acids. PCR primers comprised 60 Vbeta and 13 Jbeta primers. Some clones are missing from TCRdb's copy, which holds only in-frame ones; the method was immunoSEQ multiplex PCR. The table has 100,000 to 150,000 clones, around 67% seen once; the top ten hold roughly 2.1%. Sequencing was performed on PBMCs. The clonotype was recovered from a woman between 40 and 50 years old in good health and CMV-seropositive. The chain has TRBV7-2 and TRBJ2-2, with D maybe TRBD2 (5 bases). The CDR3: CASSEKVWGAGELFF. As DNA, the CDR3 is TGTGCCAGCAGCGAGAAGGTCTGGGGAGCCGGGGAGCTGTTTTTT.